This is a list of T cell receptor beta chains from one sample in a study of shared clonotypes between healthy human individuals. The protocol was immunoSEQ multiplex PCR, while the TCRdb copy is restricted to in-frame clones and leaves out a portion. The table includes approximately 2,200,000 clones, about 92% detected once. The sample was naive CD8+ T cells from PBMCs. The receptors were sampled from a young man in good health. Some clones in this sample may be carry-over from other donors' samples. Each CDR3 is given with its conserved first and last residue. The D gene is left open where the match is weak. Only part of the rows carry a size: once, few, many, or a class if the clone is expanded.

CDR3 DNA: TGTGCCAGCAGTTCGCGAACAAGGGGGCAGGACACTGAAGCTTTCTTT; CDR3 protein: CASSSRTRGQDTEAFF; D gene: TRBD1; J gene: TRBJ1-1; clone size: .; CDR3 length: 16; V gene: TRBV28
CDR3 DNA: TGTGCCAGCAGTGATCCTCCGGGACTAGCGGACTTAAATGAGCAGTTCTTC; CDR3 protein: CASSDPPGLADLNEQFF; D gene: TRBD2; J gene: TRBJ2-1; clone size: .; CDR3 length: 17; V gene: TRBV2
CDR3 DNA: TGTGCCAGCAGTTACACGGGGAACAGAAATCAGCCCCAGCATTTT; CDR3 protein: CASSYTGNRNQPQHF; D gene: .; J gene: TRBJ1-5; clone size: .; CDR3 length: 15; V gene: TRBV6-5
CDR3 DNA: TGTGCCAGCAGTCCAGGACGGATCAATCAGCCCCAGCATTTT; CDR3 protein: CASSPGRINQPQHF; D gene: .; J gene: TRBJ1-5; clone size: .; CDR3 length: 14; V gene: TRBV6-1
CDR3 DNA: TGTGCCAGCAGCACAGACCCGAGCTCTGGAAACACCATATATTTT; CDR3 protein: CASSTDPSSGNTIYF; D gene: .; J gene: TRBJ1-3; clone size: .; CDR3 length: 15; V gene: TRBV9
CDR3 DNA: TGTGCCAGCAGATGGGGGGCCCAAGAGACCCAGTACTTC; CDR3 protein: CASRWGAQETQYF; D gene: .; J gene: TRBJ2-5; clone size: once; CDR3 length: 13; V gene: TRBV7-9
CDR3 DNA: TGTGCCAGCAGCTTAGCGCCGGTCTTGTACAATGAGCAGTTCTTC; CDR3 protein: CASSLAPVLYNEQFF; D gene: .; J gene: TRBJ2-1; clone size: .; CDR3 length: 15; V gene: TRBV7-8
CDR3 DNA: TGTGCCAGCAGCGACGGCGCGGGAGTGTATGGGGAGCTGTTTTTT; CDR3 protein: CASSDGAGVYGELFF; D gene: TRBD2; J gene: TRBJ2-2; clone size: .; CDR3 length: 15; V gene: TRBV9
CDR3 DNA: TGTGCCACCTGGAACACCGGGGAGCTGTTTTTT; CDR3 protein: CATWNTGELFF; D gene: .; J gene: TRBJ2-2; clone size: .; CDR3 length: 11; V gene: TRBV10-3
CDR3 DNA: TGTGCCAGCAGCTCGGGGTGGGAGCAGTACTTC; CDR3 protein: CASSSGWEQYF; D gene: .; J gene: TRBJ2-7; clone size: .; CDR3 length: 11; V gene: TRBV7-9